The rows below give T cell receptor beta chains drawn from one sample of a study of blood T cell repertoires in COVID-19. Generated by immunoSEQ multiplex PCR, the TCRdb table keeps only in-frame clones and is missing some. Of a few hundred thousand clones in the sample, about 85% were seen once. The material sequenced was peripheral blood. The receptor set was obtained from a man aged 18 to 30 with active or convalescent COVID-19. Each CDR3 is given with its conserved first and last residue. The D gene is left open where the match is weak. The listing skips clone size in some rows; elsewhere it reads once, few, many or a size class.

J	size	V	D	DNA	CDR3
TRBJ2-2	.	TRBV12-5	.	TGTGCTAGTGGTTTGGACCAGTACACCGGGGAGCTGTTTTTT	CASGLDQYTGELFF
TRBJ1-5	.	TRBV28	TRBD1	TGTGCCAGCAGACTGACAGGGGAGAGTCAGCCCCAGCATTTT	CASRLTGESQPQHF
TRBJ1-5	once	TRBV4-3	TRBD1	TGCGCCAGCAGCGCCGGGACAGGGCCAAATCAGCCCCAGCATTTT	CASSAGTGPNQPQHF
TRBJ1-3	.	TRBV5-1	.	TGCGCCAGCAGCTTGGGACAGTCCTCTGGAAACACCATATATTTT	CASSLGQSSGNTIYF
TRBJ1-2	.	TRBV9	TRBD1	TGTGCCAGCAGCGCCGGAACAGGGGGGACTTACTATGGCTACACCTTC	CASSAGTGGTYYGYTF
TRBJ1-2	once	TRBV5-1	.	TGCGCCAGCAGCTGGGGAGGGGCAGGTGGATCCTATGGCTACACCTTC	CASSWGGAGGSYGYTF
TRBJ2-3	.	TRBV10-2	TRBD1	TGCGCCAGCTGGGACAGCCCAGATACGCAGTATTTT	CASWDSPDTQYF
TRBJ2-3	.	TRBV19	.	TGTGCCAGTAGTATAAGCAGGGGAACAGATACGCAGTATTTT	CASSISRGTDTQYF
TRBJ1-1	.	TRBV7-9	TRBD1	TGTGCCAGCCGGACAGGGTCGGGCACTGAAGCTTTCTTT	CASRTGSGTEAFF
TRBJ2-6	.	TRBV7-9	TRBD1	TGTGCCAGCAGCAACATAGACAGGGAAACCTCTGGGGCCAACGTCCTGACTTTC	CASSNIDRETSGANVLTF
TRBJ1-5	once	TRBV20-1	.	TGCAGTGCTACTGAAGGGGAACACAATCAGCCCCAGCATTTT	CSATEGEHNQPQHF
TRBJ2-1	once	TRBV9	.	TGTGCCAGCAGCCAACTCACGAGGGTCGATGAGCAGTTCTTC	CASSQLTRVDEQFF
TRBJ2-7	.	TRBV28	TRBD2	TGTGCCAGCAGTCCTGGAGCGGGAGGTTTGTACGAGCAGTACTTC	CASSPGAGGLYEQYF
TRBJ1-5	.	TRBV2	.	TGTGCCAGCAGTGTACCGTCCAGTAATCAGCCCCAGCATTTT	CASSVPSSNQPQHF
TRBJ2-1	.	TRBV4-3	TRBD2	TGCGCCAGCAGCCAAGATAACATAGCGGGGGCTGTAAATGAGCAGTTCTTC	CASSQDNIAGAVNEQFF
TRBJ2-6	.	TRBV9	.	TGTGCCAGCAGCGCCCACGGGGGTGACTCTGGGGCCAACGTCCTGACTTTC	CASSAHGGDSGANVLTF
TRBJ2-7	.	TRBV19	.	TGTGCCAGTAGTTCCCGGGAGCGAGCCTACGAGCAGTACTTC	CASSSRERAYEQYF
TRBJ2-1	.	TRBV5-1	.	TGCGCCAGCAGCTTGAGTCAGGGGCTGAAAAATGAGCAGTTCTTC	CASSLSQGLKNEQFF
TRBJ1-5	.	TRBV5-3	.	TGTGCCAGAGGTATAGGGGGACACGTGAGCAATCAGCCCCAGCATTTT	CARGIGGHVSNQPQHF
TRBJ2-2	.	TRBV14	TRBD2	TGTGCCACCAGCCCAGCTAGCGGGAGGACCGGGGAGCTGTTTTTT	CATSPASGRTGELFF
TRBJ2-7	.	TRBV5-8	TRBD1	TGTGCCAGCAGCTCGGGACAGCACTACGAGCAGTACTTC	CASSSGQHYEQYF
TRBJ2-7	.	TRBV7-9	.	TGTGCCAGCAGCTTTTTAAGCGGCGAGCAGTACTTC	CASSFLSGEQYF
TRBJ2-1	.	TRBV29-1	TRBD2	TGCAGCGTTGATAGGCTAGCGGGGAACAATGAGCAGTTCTTC	CSVDRLAGNNEQFF
TRBJ2-7	once	TRBV20-1	.	TGCAGTGCTAGTATCGCCTACGAGCAGTACTTC	CSASIAYEQYF
TRBJ1-5	.	TRBV28	TRBD1	TGTGCCAGCAGTTTGTTTACAGGGGGGGGCAATCAGCCCCAGCATTTT	CASSLFTGGGNQPQHF
TRBJ2-3	.	TRBV3-1/TRBV3-2	TRBD2	TGTGCCAGCAGCCAAGAGGGCGTAGCGGGAGGACCCACAGATACGCAGTATTTT	CASSQEGVAGGPTDTQYF
TRBJ2-3	.	TRBV4-1	.	TGCGCCAGCAGCCAGCAGGGGCCGCTCTTACATTTT	CASSQQGPLLHF
TRBJ2-1	.	TRBV13	TRBD2	TGTGCCAGCAGCTACGGACTAGCGGGCGCCTTCTCCTACAATGAGCAGTTCTTC	CASSYGLAGAFSYNEQFF
TRBJ1-1	.	TRBV18	.	TGTGCCAGCTCACCAACGGAGGATCGGTCTGAAGCTTTCTTT	CASSPTEDRSEAFF
TRBJ1-1	.	TRBV28	.	TGTGCCAGCAGTATGGCGGGGTGGACGAACACTGAAGCTTTCTTT	CASSMAGWTNTEAFF
TRBJ2-7	.	TRBV11-2	.	TGTGCCAGCAGCTTAAGCCCGACTAGTGCCTACGAGCAGTACTTC	CASSLSPTSAYEQYF
TRBJ1-1	.	TRBV5-1	TRBD1	TGCGCCAGCAGTAGGGACAGCAACACTGAAGCTTTCTTT	CASSRDSNTEAFF
TRBJ2-7	.	TRBV2	.	TGTGCCAGCAGCCACACAGCAGACTCCTACGAGCAGTACTTC	CASSHTADSYEQYF
TRBJ1-1	.	TRBV18	.	TGTGCCAGCCGATTATTATCACAGGGCGGTTCGAACACTGAAGCTTTCTTT	CASRLLSQGGSNTEAFF
TRBJ1-6	.	TRBV5-8	TRBD1	TGTGCCAGCAGCAGACAGACAGGGGTTTTGAATTCACCCCTCCACTTT	CASSRQTGVLNSPLHF
TRBJ2-7	.	TRBV29-1	.	TGCAGCCCGGAATCCAGGAGACGCGGGGCCTACGAGCAGTACTTC	CSPESRRRGAYEQYF
TRBJ1-2	.	TRBV27	TRBD1	TGTGCCAGCAGTAGACGGGACAGGGGCGCGCCTTTCTTC	CASSRRDRGAPFF
TRBJ1-5	.	TRBV4-1	.	TGCGCCAGCAGCCAAGTCGGCAGGGGCCCCAATCAGCCCCAGCATTTT	CASSQVGRGPNQPQHF
TRBJ2-3	.	TRBV5-1	TRBD2	TGCGCCAGCAGCTTGGGTCTAGCGGGAGCCGAAGGGTTTGGCACAGATACGCAGTATTTT	CASSLGLAGAEGFGTDTQYF
TRBJ1-1	.	TRBV18	.	TGTGCCAGCTCAACCAAAGGGGACACTGAAGCTTTCTTT	CASSTKGDTEAFF
TRBJ1-1	.	TRBV2	TRBD1	TGTTCCACCCTAGGACAGGGTTTACCTGAAGCTTTCTTT	CSTLGQGLPEAFF